This is a list of T cell receptor beta chains from one sample in a study of molecular identifiers for immune sequencing clone quantification. TCRdb processed the PCR reads anew with MiXCR; each CDR3 protein has one entry. The profile covers about 510,000 distinct CDR3 sequences, with over 20% appearing a single time and 0.7% to 1% taken by the ten largest. The sequenced material came from naive CD8+ T cells from blood, with Jurkat cell RNA spiked in. These receptors were obtained from a human donor in good health. Some libraries in this study had Jurkat cell RNA spiked in. CDR3s include the opening cysteine and the closing phenylalanine or tryptophan. A D gene is named only where the DNA matches it firmly. A clone size is listed for some rows: how often the clone was seen (once, few, many), or a class if it is expanded.

abundance	v_gene	d_gene	j_gene	CDR3aa	CDR3nt
NA	TRBV4-1	TRBD1	TRBJ1-2	CASSQIGQGGYGYTF	TGCGCCAGCAGCCAGATCGGACAGGGAGGGTATGGCTACACCTTC
once	TRBV15	NA	TRBJ1-4	CATSSLAIGNEELFF	TGTGCCACCAGCAGCTTAGCCATTGGGAATGAAGAACTGTTTTTT
many	TRBV27	TRBD1	TRBJ2-7	CASTGQGQEQYF	TGTGCCAGCACGGGACAGGGGCAGGAACAGTACTTC
NA	TRBV5-4	TRBD1	TRBJ2-7	CASSWTTGGEQYF	TGTGCCAGCAGCTGGACTACAGGGGGCGAGCAGTACTTC
NA	TRBV7-9	TRBD2	TRBJ2-1	CASSHSGSNYNEQFF	TGTGCCAGCAGCCATAGCGGGAGTAACTACAATGAGCAGTTCTTC
many	TRBV7-9	TRBD1	TRBJ1-4	CASSVDRSNEKLFF	TGTGCCAGCAGCGTGGACAGGTCTAATGAAAAACTGTTTTTT
many	TRBV4-1	NA	TRBJ1-1	CASSHYLESGVTEAFF	TGCGCCAGCAGCCACTATCTCGAGTCAGGGGTAACTGAAGCTTTCTTT
few	TRBV11-2	NA	TRBJ2-3	CASSRGEGGRTDTQYF	TGTGCCAGCAGCAGGGGGGAGGGGGGGCGCACAGATACGCAGTATTTT
many	TRBV20-1	TRBD2	TRBJ2-7	CSARDFSGTSTGEQYF	TGCAGTGCTAGAGATTTCTCCGGGACTAGCACGGGCGAGCAGTACTTC
NA	TRBV5-3	NA	TRBJ2-7	CASSSRDIGDYEQYF	TGTGCCAGCAGTTCCCGGGACATCGGGGACTACGAGCAGTACTTC
many	TRBV6-1	NA	TRBJ1-1	CASSEGQILAFF	TGTGCCAGCAGTGAAGGCCAGATCTTAGCTTTCTTT
NA	TRBV2	NA	TRBJ1-1	CASSEPPYGKDTEAFF	TGTGCCAGCAGTGAACCCCCCTATGGAAAGGACACTGAAGCTTTCTTT
NA	TRBV21-1	NA	TRBJ1-5	CASSPHRAGDYSNQPQHF	TGTGCCAGCAGCCCTCACAGGGCGGGAGACTATAGCAATCAGCCCCAGCATTTT
many	TRBV7-6	TRBD2	TRBJ2-7	CASSKMPSGNYEQYF	TGTGCCAGCAGCAAAATGCCTAGCGGGAACTACGAGCAGTACTTC
NA	TRBV27	NA	TRBJ2-5	CAGSFRGLQETQYF	TGTGCCGGCAGTTTCCGCGGCCTTCAAGAGACCCAGTACTTC
many	TRBV19	NA	TRBJ1-4	CASSGYEDEKLFF	TGTGCCAGTTCCGGGTATGAGGATGAAAAACTGTTTTTT
many	TRBV6-6	NA	TRBJ2-3	CASSYYGTHTDTQYF	TGTGCCAGCAGTTACTATGGGACACACACAGATACGCAGTATTTT
NA	TRBV6-2/TRBV6-3	NA	TRBJ2-7	CASSYGIEQCF	TGTGCCAGCAGTTACGGAATCGAGCAGTGCTTC
many	TRBV4-2	NA	TRBJ2-7	CASSQGAYYEQYF	TGTGCCAGCAGCCAAGGAGCCTACTACGAGCAGTACTTC
many	TRBV13	NA	TRBJ1-1	CASSQSIGNTEAFF	TGTGCCAGCTCACAGAGTATCGGGAACACTGAAGCTTTCTTT
few	TRBV12-3/TRBV12-4	NA	TRBJ2-5	CASSHYTSQETQYF	TGTGCCAGCAGCCACTACACGAGCCAAGAGACCCAGTACTTC
many	TRBV11-2	NA	TRBJ2-1	CASSFSYNEQFF	TGTGCCAGCAGCTTTAGCTACAATGAGCAGTTCTTC
few	TRBV20-1	TRBD1	TRBJ2-7	CSATYREGAYEQYF	TGCAGTGCTACTTACCGAGAGGGGGCGTACGAGCAGTACTTC
NA	TRBV7-3	TRBD2	TRBJ2-1	CASSLVAGAHNEQFF	TGTGCCAGCAGCTTAGTAGCGGGAGCCCACAATGAGCAGTTCTTC
many	TRBV12-3/TRBV12-4	NA	TRBJ1-1	CASSLGGGRTEAFF	TGTGCCAGCAGTTTAGGAGGGGGGCGCACTGAAGCTTTCTTT
NA	TRBV15	NA	TRBJ1-2	CATSRDNRGPYGYTF	TGTGCCACCAGCAGAGATAATCGAGGCCCCTATGGCTACACCTTC
few	TRBV5-4	TRBD2	TRBJ2-1	CASSGGDQTGEQFF	TGTGCCAGCAGCGGGGGGGACCAAACCGGTGAGCAGTTCTTC
NA	TRBV4-3	NA	TRBJ1-2	CASGQDFRPGHYGYTF	TGCGCCAGCGGCCAAGATTTCAGGCCGGGTCACTATGGCTACACCTTC
few	TRBV14	NA	TRBJ2-7	CASSQDLGQGNYYEQYF	TGTGCCAGCAGCCAAGATCTTGGTCAGGGGAACTACTACGAGCAGTACTTC
many	TRBV5-1	NA	TRBJ2-7	CASSLGVLNYEQYF	TGCGCCAGCAGCTTGGGGGTCCTAAACTACGAGCAGTACTTC
NA	TRBV7-6	NA	TRBJ1-1	CASSLGDGPEAFF	TGTGCCAGCAGCTTAGGGGATGGCCCTGAAGCTTTCTTT
few	TRBV20-1	TRBD2	TRBJ2-7	CSARGGLVYEQYF	TGCAGTGCTAGGGGCGGACTAGTCTACGAGCAGTACTTC
many	TRBV7-9	TRBD1	TRBJ1-5	CASSPPGGSNQPQHF	TGTGCCAGCAGCCCCCCAGGGGGGAGCAATCAGCCCCAGCATTTT
few	TRBV19	TRBD1	TRBJ2-7	CASSSRDRDPYEQYF	TGTGCCAGTAGTTCCCGGGACAGGGATCCCTACGAGCAGTACTTC
NA	TRBV7-3	TRBD2	TRBJ2-1	CASSLRSGVQFF	TGTGCCAGCAGCTTAAGAAGCGGGGTGCAGTTCTTC
many	TRBV10-2	TRBD2	TRBJ2-3	CASRGLAGDTQYF	TGCGCCAGCAGGGGACTAGCGGGGGATACGCAGTATTTT
NA	TRBV20-1	NA	TRBJ2-1	CSARVREEFNEQFF	TGCAGTGCTAGAGTCAGGGAAGAATTCAATGAGCAGTTCTTC
few	TRBV6-1	NA	TRBJ2-3	CASSESRRTGDTQYF	TGTGCCAGCAGTGAGAGTAGGCGGACTGGAGATACGCAGTATTTT
NA	TRBV5-3	NA	TRBJ1-5	CASSGDGSNQPQHF	TGTGCCAGCAGCGGGGACGGTAGCAATCAGCCCCAGCATTTT
NA	TRBV6-2/TRBV6-3	NA	TRBJ1-1	CASSYSTVMNTEAFF	TGTGCCAGCAGTTACTCGACAGTGATGAACACTGAAGCTTTCTTT
few	TRBV14	NA	TRBJ2-7	CASSQDWAPGTLSYEQYF	TGTGCCAGCAGCCAAGATTGGGCACCCGGGACATTATCCTACGAGCAGTACTTC
few	TRBV4-1	NA	TRBJ1-4	CASSQEPPAATNEKLFF	TGCGCCAGCAGCCAAGAACCCCCCGCTGCAACTAATGAAAAACTGTTTTTT
NA	TRBV29-1	NA	TRBJ2-7	CSVLGDSISEQYF	TGCAGCGTTTTGGGGGATTCGATTTCCGAGCAGTACTTC
few	TRBV7-9	TRBD2	TRBJ2-5	CASTVIPGPSGRVETQYF	TGTGCCAGCACCGTCATCCCAGGGCCTAGCGGGAGGGTAGAGACCCAGTACTTC
once	TRBV19	NA	TRBJ1-1	CASKADVTEAFF	TGTGCCAGTAAGGCGGATGTAACTGAAGCTTTCTTT
once	TRBV9	TRBD1	TRBJ1-2	CASSPRSGGKYGYTF	TGTGCCAGCAGCCCCAGGTCAGGGGGCAAATATGGCTACACCTTC
NA	TRBV12-3/TRBV12-4	TRBD1	TRBJ2-7	CASSPQGAEQYF	TGTGCCAGCAGCCCACAGGGGGCCGAGCAGTACTTC
many	TRBV14	NA	TRBJ2-7	CASSLIGVEQYF	TGTGCCAGCAGCCTGATTGGGGTCGAGCAGTACTTC
few	TRBV11-2	TRBD2	TRBJ2-5	CASSHASGSLETQYF	TGTGCCAGCAGCCACGCTAGCGGGAGCCTAGAGACCCAGTACTTC
NA	TRBV11-2	TRBD1	TRBJ2-5	CASSQGASQEIQYF	TGTGCCAGCAGCCAGGGGGCGTCCCAAGAGATCCAGTACTTC
NA	TRBV19	NA	TRBJ1-6	CASSPERNSPLHF	TGTGCCAGTAGTCCTGAGAGGAATTCACCCCTCCACTTT